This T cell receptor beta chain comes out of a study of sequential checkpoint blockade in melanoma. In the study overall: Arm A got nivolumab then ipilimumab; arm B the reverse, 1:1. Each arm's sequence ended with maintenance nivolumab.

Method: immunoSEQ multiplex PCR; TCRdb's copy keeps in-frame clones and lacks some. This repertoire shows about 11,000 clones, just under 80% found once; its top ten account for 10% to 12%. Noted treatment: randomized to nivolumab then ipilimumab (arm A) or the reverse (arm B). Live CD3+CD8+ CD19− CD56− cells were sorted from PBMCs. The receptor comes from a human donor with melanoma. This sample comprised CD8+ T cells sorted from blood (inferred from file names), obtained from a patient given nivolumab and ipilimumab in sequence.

CDR3 sequence reads: CASSLGQGSTEAFF. The CDR3 region has the DNA TGTGCCAGCAGCCTAGGACAGGGTAGTACTGAAGCTTTCTTT. This chain joins TRBV6-4 and TRBJ1-1; 8 bases match TRBD1. CDR1 and CDR2 from the germline V gene are MRHNA and SNTAGT. The CDR3 consists of 14 residues. V dropped 6 bases and J dropped 5; count of bases not matched to a gene: 8.